Below are 25 T cell receptor beta chains sequenced from a single sample in a study of monozygotic twins with cystic fibrosis. Profiling relied on immunoSEQ multiplex PCR, and the TCRdb table lists in-frame clones only, not all of them. This repertoire shows 15,000 to 20,000 clones, 91% found once; its top ten account for around 1.6%. Material for sequencing was blood. These receptors were obtained from a girl aged 2 to 9 with cystic fibrosis.

This chain links TRBV28 with TRBJ2-1, with 8 bases identical to TRBD2. Trimming removed 3 bases from V and 2 bases from J; junction bases left unmatched: 3. There are 15 residues in the CDR3. Germline V CDR1 and CDR2: MDHEN, SYDVKM. As DNA, the CDR3 is TGTGCCAGCAGTTTTAGCGGGACGGCCTACAATGAGCAGTTCTTC. Its translation: CASSFSGTAYNEQFF.

CDR3 loop: CASSLGGSGTDTQYF. CDR3 coding DNA: TGTGCCAGCAGTCTCGGCGGGAGTGGCACAGATACGCAGTATTTT. The chain couples TRBV6-4 to TRBJ2-3, with 7 bases that match TRBD2. Trimming took 5 bases from V and 1 from J; bases not matched to a gene: 6. Germline V CDR1 and CDR2: MRHNA, SNTAGT. The CDR3 is 15 residues long.

The chain links TRBV6-4 to TRBJ2-1, with TRBD2 as a possible D gene (6 bases). CDR3 length: 13 amino acids. Trimming removed 5 bases at V and 7 bases at J, with 12 bases between. CDR1 and CDR2 from the germline V gene are MRHNA and SNTAGT. The CDR3 region has the DNA TGTGCCAGCAGTCGGGGGTCGGGGAATGAGCAGTTCTTC. Amino acid sequence: CASSRGSGNEQFF.

V gene TRBV9 combines with J gene TRBJ2-7; 9 bases agree with TRBD2. This CDR3 has 16 amino acids. Germline-derived CDR1 and CDR2 are SGDLS and YYNGEE. V gave up 0 bases and J gave up 7 bases; unmatched junction bases: 11. Here the CDR3 DNA reads TGTGCCAGCAGCGTAGGTACGGGACTAGCCACCTTTGAGCAGTACTTC. Encoded protein: CASSVGTGLATFEQYF. Filled out from reference TRBV9 and TRBJ2-7, the complete variable domain reads DSGVTQTPKHLITATGQRVTLRCSPRSGDLSVYWYQQSLDQGLQFLIQYYNGEERAKGNILERFSAQQFPDLHSELNLSSLELGDSALYFCASSVGTGLATFEQYFGPGTRLTVT.

CDR3 coding DNA: TGTGCCAGCAGTTTACTAAGGGGGACTCCTGGCTACACCTTC. This translates into CASSLLRGTPGYTF. V usage is TRBV28 and J usage is TRBJ1-2; possible D gene TRBD1, 6 bases. This CDR3 region has 14 residues. Germline V lookup: CDR1 MDHEN, CDR2 SYDVKM. V gave up 2 bases and J gave up 7 bases, with 14 bases separating them.

A single count supports this clone. This sequence joins TRBV27 and TRBJ1-5; the D gene is possibly TRBD1 (5 bases). The V gene's germline CDR1 is MNHEY and CDR2 SMNVEV (reference sequence). V shed 3 bases and J shed 5 bases, with 11 bases lying between them. The CDR3 spans 14 residues. The CDR3 DNA is TGTGCCAGCAGTTTTCTTCAGGGTGATCAGCCCCAGCATTTT. Translation: CASSFLQGDQPQHF.

This rearrangement joins TRBV9 to TRBJ2-2; perhaps TRBD2 as D (6 bases). From germline, CDR1 is SGDLS and CDR2 YYNGEE. The CDR3 has 14 residues. With 4 bases removed from V and 6 bases from J, the gap between germline ends came to 13 bases. The chain's CDR3 is CASSLGGRPGELFF. For the CDR3, the DNA is TGTGCCAGCAGCTTAGGAGGGCGTCCCGGGGAGCTGTTTTTT.

V and J are TRBV25-1 and TRBJ2-7, with unresolved D. V lost 5 bases, J lost 2 bases, and 16 bases lay in between. This CDR3 spans 15 amino acids. The germline V gene encodes CDR1 MGHDK and CDR2 SYGVNS. For the CDR3, the DNA is TGTGCCAGCAGTCATGAGACGCCGAATGCCTACGAGCAGTACTTC. Encoded protein: CASSHETPNAYEQYF.

This rearrangement joins TRBV9 to TRBJ1-2, with D possibly being TRBD1 (6 bases). The V and J ends lost 3 bases and 4 bases respectively, with 22 bases between them. The CDR3 runs to 17 residues. From germline, CDR1 is SGDLS and CDR2 YYNGEE. CDR3 DNA: TGTGCCAGCAGCGCCGACCCTTACACCACAGGGACCTATGGCTACACCTTC. Protein sequence: CASSADPYTTGTYGYTF.

The chain is built from TRBV9 and TRBJ2-2; no clear D gene. Trimming took off 0 bases at V and 4 bases at J, with 7 bases between the two ends. Germline values: CDR1 SGDLS, CDR2 YYNGEE. This CDR3 comprises 14 residues. This CDR3 reads CASSVAAGTGELFF. The CDR3 DNA follows: TGTGCCAGCAGCGTAGCGGCAGGCACCGGGGAGCTGTTTTTT. Looking up the rest from reference TRBV9 and TRBJ2-2 gives the full variable domain: DSGVTQTPKHLITATGQRVTLRCSPRSGDLSVYWYQQSLDQGLQFLIQYYNGEERAKGNILERFSAQQFPDLHSELNLSSLELGDSALYFCASSVAAGTGELFFGEGSRLTVL.

The chain recombines TRBV12-5 with TRBJ1-2; possible D gene TRBD1, 5 bases. The germline V gene has CDR1 LGHNT and CDR2 FRNRAP. The CDR3 totals 14 residues. Trimming left V 5 bases short and J 4 bases short, with 14 bases between. CDR3 region: CASGPPGGLYGYTF. The CDR3 DNA reads TGTGCTAGTGGTCCCCCGGGGGGACTCTATGGCTACACCTTC.

The chain combines TRBV7-5 with TRBJ1-1. TRBV7-5 is reported as a pseudogene. The CDR3 extends over 16 amino acids. CDR3 nucleotide sequence: TGTGTCAGAAGCACCCTCCTTAGGAGGGTGTACACTGAAGCTTTCTTT. Translating it yields CVRSTLLRRVYTEAFF.

This clone was counted once. The genes are TRBV7-9 and TRBJ1-1; 7 nucleotides align to TRBD1. The CDR3 totals 16 residues. Trimming at V came to 5 bases and at J to 1 base, leaving 10 bases not matched to a gene. Germline CDR1 reads SEHNR; CDR2 reads FQNEAQ (reference sequence). Here the CDR3 DNA reads TGTGCCAGCAGCCCAAACAGGGGACGCGGGAACACTGAAGCTTTCTTT. It is translated as CASSPNRGRGNTEAFF.

The CDR3 coding sequence is TGTGCCAGCAGCTTATCCGGGACAGGGTGGACTGAAGCTTTCTTT. Its translation is CASSLSGTGWTEAFF. J is TRBJ1-1 and V is TRBV11-2, with 9 bases aligning to TRBD1. CDR1 is SGHAT and CDR2 is FQNNGV in the germline V gene. This CDR3 region has 15 residues. Trimming took 2 bases from V and 5 from J; bases not matched to a gene: 6.

The CDR3 DNA follows: TGTGCCAGCAGCACCCCCGGGGTAAACTATAATTCACCCCTCCACTTT. The encoded protein is CASSTPGVNYNSPLHF. This chain uses TRBV7-2 with TRBJ1-6; D unresolved. Germline lookup yields CDR1 SGHTA and CDR2 FQGNSA. The length of the CDR3 is 16 residues. Trimming removed 5 bases at V and 3 bases at J, with 14 bases between.

This chain connects TRBV7-2 to TRBJ2-7; weak D call: TRBD1 (5 bases). This CDR3 contains 13 residues. The germline V gene encodes CDR1 SGHTA and CDR2 FQGNSA. V lost 2 bases, J lost 5 bases, and 10 bases lay in between. DNA of the CDR3: TGTGCCAGCAGCTTACGCAGGGCAAACGAGCAGTACTTC. Encoded protein: CASSLRRANEQYF.

The chain recombines TRBV27 with TRBJ2-1; TRBD1 might be the D (5 bases). The germline V gene encodes CDR1 MNHEY and CDR2 SMNVEV (reference sequence). There are 14 residues in the CDR3. Trimming stripped 4 bases from V and 3 bases from J, with 10 bases between. The CDR3 sequence: CASSWSRDYNEQFF. Written as DNA, the CDR3 is TGTGCCAGCAGTTGGAGCAGGGACTACAATGAGCAGTTCTTC.

The rearrangement joins TRBV5-6 to TRBJ1-6; 7 positions agree with TRBD1. CDR1 SGHDT and CDR2 YYEEEE come from the germline V gene. The CDR3 is made up of 16 amino acids. With 6 bases clipped from V and 7 bases from J, the junction kept 13 bases outside the gene matches. CDR3: CASTTITTGPNSPLHF. In DNA form, the CDR3 reads TGTGCCAGCACCACGATCACGACAGGGCCAAATTCACCCCTCCACTTT.

The V call is TRBV6-5, the J call TRBJ1-2; TRBD1 matches 9 bases. V shed 6 bases, J shed 7 bases, and the junction held 6 bases outside the gene matches. The CDR3 is 13 amino acids. Germline CDR1 is MNHEY and CDR2 is SVGAGI. For the CDR3, the DNA is TGTGCCAGCAGGGAAACAGGGGGCGGTGGCTACACCTTC. Amino acids: CASRETGGGGYTF.

This rearrangement joins TRBV6-5 to TRBJ1-2, with TRBD1 identical over 8 bases. With 6 bases clipped from V and 4 bases from J, the junction kept 4 bases outside the gene matches. CDR3 length: 13 amino acids. Germline V CDR1 and CDR2: MNHEY, SVGAGI. The CDR3 nucleotides are TGTGCCAGCAGCAAACAGGGGGGCTATGGCTACACCTTC. This codes for CASSKQGGYGYTF.

The count of this clone is one. This chain uses TRBV7-2 with TRBJ2-7; 7 bases are shared with TRBD2. The CDR3 loop spans 14 amino acids. Germline lookup yields CDR1 SGHTA and CDR2 FQGNSA. After removal of 2 bases from V and 3 bases from J, the junction contained 4 bases not matched to a gene. The chain's CDR3 is CASSLRAGNYEQYF. The CDR3 bases are TGTGCCAGCAGCTTACGAGCGGGGAACTACGAGCAGTACTTC. Complete variable domain (other parts from reference TRBV7-2 and TRBJ2-7): GAGVSQSPSNKVTEKGKDVELRCDPISGHTALYWYRQSLGQGLEFLIYFQGNSAPDKSGLPSDRFSAERTGGSVSTLTIQRTQQEDSAVYLCASSLRAGNYEQYFGPGTRLTVT.

V usage is TRBV29-1 and J usage is TRBJ1-2, with 9 bases aligning to TRBD1. Germline V CDR1 and CDR2: SQVTM, ANQGSEA. The CDR3 spans 14 residues. Trimming cost V 4 bases and J 4 bases; bases outside gene matches: 7. The CDR3 sequence is CSVGGTGSVYGYTF. Written as DNA, the CDR3 is TGCAGCGTTGGAGGGACAGGGTCGGTCTATGGCTACACCTTC. Looking up the rest from reference TRBV29-1 and TRBJ1-2 gives the full variable domain: SAVISQKPSRDICQRGTSLTIQCQVDSQVTMMFWYRQQPGQSLTLIATANQGSEATYESGFVIDKFPISRPNLTFSTLTVSNMSPEDSSIYLCSVGGTGSVYGYTFGSGTRLTVV.

The CDR3 region has the DNA TGTGCCTGGATCCGGACCTCCCCGCGAGGAGAGACCCAGTACTTC. Amino acid sequence: CAWIRTSPRGETQYF. This chain links TRBV30 with TRBJ2-5, with D unclear. Trimming took 4 bases from V and 4 from J, leaving 19 bases between them. Germline-derived CDR1 and CDR2 are GTSNPN and SVGIG (reference sequence). This CDR3 contains 15 residues.

This chain joins TRBV5-8 and TRBJ2-7; 9 nucleotides match TRBD1. The trim removed 4 bases at V and 0 bases at J, leaving 8 bases unmatched. CDR3 length: 16 residues. In germline, CDR1 is SGHTS, CDR2 YDEGEE. DNA of the CDR3: TGTGCCAGCAGCCCCCGTGGGACAGGGAGCTCCTACGAGCAGTACTTC. It codes for CASSPRGTGSSYEQYF.

V and J are TRBV23-1 and TRBJ2-4, with D possibly matching TRBD1 (5 bases). TRBV23-1 qualifies as an ORF whose function is uncertain. The CDR3 totals 15 residues. V dropped 6 bases and J dropped 2 bases, with 14 bases sitting between them. The CDR3 reads CASSPEGASKNIQYF. In DNA form, the CDR3 reads TGCGCCAGCAGCCCTGAAGGGGCTTCCAAAAACATTCAGTACTTC.